This TCR beta chain was found in a study of T cell repertoires in cytomegalovirus infection. This clonotype was found a few times. The antigen remains undetermined. MiXCR, run by TCRdb on the reads, gives a single entry per CDR3 protein. Altogether 680,000 or so distinct CDR3 sequences are present, around a third being singletons, with the ten largest covering about 20%. The germline gives CDR1 LGHNA, CDR2 YNFKEQ. This CDR3 is 15 amino acids long. The V gene lost 0 bases and the J gene lost 1 base, with 9 bases spanning the gap. The sequences come from cultured PBMCs, collected from culture after CMV antigen stimulation. The genes are TRBV4-2 and TRBJ1-1; D is ambiguous. This clonotype was sampled from a human donor in good health (CMV status not recorded). Some clones in this sample may be carry-over from other donors' samples. The CDR3 region is CASSQDVRPNTEAFF. The CDR3 DNA reads TGTGCCAGCAGCCAAGATGTCCGCCCGAACACTGAAGCTTTCTTT.